This note documents a single T cell receptor beta chain sequence. Source study methods: Amplification of reference gene primers provided the estimated nucleated cell counts. Profiled with immunoSEQ multiplex PCR; TCRdb holds only in-frame clones, not every one. V and J calls plus clone size are reproduced from that table; the DNA served to infer D and trimming. The sample yields about 50,000 clones, approximately 79% seen once. These data come from a study of blood T cell repertoires in COVID-19. Germline V CDR1 and CDR2: MNHEY, SVGAGI. The length of the CDR3 is 15 residues. With 0 bases clipped from V and 8 bases from J, the junction kept 6 bases outside the gene matches.

The sequencing input was peripheral blood. The chain combines TRBV6-5 with TRBJ1-2; TRBD1 agrees at 10 bases. This TCR was sampled from a man aged 65 to 85 with acute or convalescent COVID-19. DNA of the CDR3: TGTGCCAGCAGTTACTCGGGGACAGGGGCTAGCGGCTACACCTTC. Translated, it gives CASSYSGTGASGYTF.